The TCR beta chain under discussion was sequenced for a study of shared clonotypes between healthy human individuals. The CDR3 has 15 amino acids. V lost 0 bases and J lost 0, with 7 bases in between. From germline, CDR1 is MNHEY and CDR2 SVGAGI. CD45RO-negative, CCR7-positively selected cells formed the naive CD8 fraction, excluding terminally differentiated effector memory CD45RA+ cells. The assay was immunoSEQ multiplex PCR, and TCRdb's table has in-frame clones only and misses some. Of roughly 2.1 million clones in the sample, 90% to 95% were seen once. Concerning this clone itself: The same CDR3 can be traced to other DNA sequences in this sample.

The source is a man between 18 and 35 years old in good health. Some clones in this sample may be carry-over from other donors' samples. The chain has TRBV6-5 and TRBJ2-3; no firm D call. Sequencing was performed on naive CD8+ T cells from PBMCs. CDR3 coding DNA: TGTGCCAGCAGTTACTCGGCAGAAAGCACAGATACGCAGTATTTT. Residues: CASSYSAESTDTQYF.